These T cell receptor beta chains were read from a single sample in a study of T cell responses to AZD1222 COVID-19 vaccine. The table came from immunoSEQ multiplex PCR; TCRdb's copy has only in-frame clones and leaves some out. The sample shows approximately 160,000 clones, approximately 90% of them seen only once. The sequencing used peripheral blood, collected on day 0 of AZD1222 vaccination. The receptor set was obtained from an adult in good health. CDR3s include the opening cysteine and the closing phenylalanine or tryptophan. Each record gives: D gene, J gene, V gene, clone size, CDR3 DNA, CDR3 protein. The D gene is left open where the match is weak. Rows may omit the clone size; those that give it use once, few, many or a size class.

D: .; J: TRBJ1-2; V: TRBV9; size: .; DNA: TGTGCCAGCAGCGCCCAGCAGGGCTACACCTTC; CDR3: CASSAQQGYTF
D: .; J: TRBJ2-2; V: TRBV2; size: once; DNA: TGTGCCAGCAGTGACACAAGCCCGGGGACCGGGGAGCTGTTTTTT; CDR3: CASSDTSPGTGELFF
D: .; J: TRBJ2-7; V: TRBV12-5; size: .; DNA: TGTGCTAGTGGTTTATATCCCCACGAGCAGTACTTC; CDR3: CASGLYPHEQYF
D: TRBD2; J: TRBJ2-1; V: TRBV4-3; size: .; DNA: TGCGCCAGCAGCCAAGATACGCTAGCGGGTGCCACCTACAATGAGCAGTTCTTC; CDR3: CASSQDTLAGATYNEQFF
D: .; J: TRBJ2-1; V: TRBV25-1; size: once; DNA: TGTGCCAGCGCACACGCAGGGAAGGTGAATGAGCAGTTCTTC; CDR3: CASAHAGKVNEQFF
D: .; J: TRBJ1-2; V: TRBV5-6; size: .; DNA: TGTGCCAGCAGCTTGGACGCCTATGGCTACACCTTC; CDR3: CASSLDAYGYTF
D: .; J: TRBJ1-1; V: TRBV2; size: .; DNA: TGTGCCAGCAGTGAATTGGGGGGGAGGACTGAAGCTTTCTTT; CDR3: CASSELGGRTEAFF
D: .; J: TRBJ1-1; V: TRBV19; size: .; DNA: TGTGCCAGTAGTATAGCCAGGGACACTGAAGCTTTCTTT; CDR3: CASSIARDTEAFF
D: TRBD2; J: TRBJ2-1; V: TRBV3-1/TRBV3-2; size: .; DNA: TGTGCCAGCAGCCAAAAACTAGCGGGGGGCTACAATGAGCAGTTCTTC; CDR3: CASSQKLAGGYNEQFF
D: .; J: TRBJ1-5; V: TRBV21-1; size: .; DNA: TGTGCCAGCAGCAAAGATTTAGAGGGCCAGGGCAATCAGCCCCAGCATTTT; CDR3: CASSKDLEGQGNQPQHF
D: .; J: TRBJ1-2; V: TRBV2; size: .; DNA: TGTGCCACCCTACAGTGGGGGCTTACCTATGGCTACACCTTC; CDR3: CATLQWGLTYGYTF
D: TRBD2; J: TRBJ2-1; V: TRBV11-1; size: .; DNA: TGTGCCAGCAGCCCGGGGGGTCCGAATGAGCAGTTCTTC; CDR3: CASSPGGPNEQFF
D: .; J: TRBJ2-3; V: TRBV29-1; size: .; DNA: TGCAGCGTTGAAATCGCCCGGGATGGTAGCACAGATACGCAGTATTTT; CDR3: CSVEIARDGSTDTQYF
D: .; J: TRBJ1-3; V: TRBV11-2; size: .; DNA: TGTGCCAGCAGCTATGGGAGGGTGGACCCTGGAAACACCATATATTTT; CDR3: CASSYGRVDPGNTIYF
D: .; J: TRBJ2-2; V: TRBV30; size: .; DNA: TGTGCCTGGACGCCCCAGCGGCGGAACACCGGGGAGCTGTTTTTT; CDR3: CAWTPQRRNTGELFF
D: .; J: TRBJ2-5; V: TRBV11-1; size: .; DNA: TGTGCCAGCAGCCCGCGCGAGCATCGCGAGACCCAGTACTTC; CDR3: CASSPREHRETQYF
D: .; J: TRBJ2-1; V: TRBV3-1/TRBV3-2; size: .; DNA: TGTGCCAGCAGCCAAATTGGGACCGACAATACGGAGTTCTTC; CDR3: CASSQIGTDNTEFF
D: .; J: TRBJ1-2; V: TRBV7-9; size: .; DNA: TGTGCCAGCAGCTCCACTGGCGATTATGGCTACACCTTC; CDR3: CASSSTGDYGYTF
D: TRBD1; J: TRBJ2-1; V: TRBV7-3; size: .; DNA: TGTGCCAGCAGCCTCCGGGACAGGGGTTCGGGTCGGCAGTTCTTC; CDR3: CASSLRDRGSGRQFF
D: TRBD1; J: TRBJ1-2; V: TRBV9; size: .; DNA: TGTGCCAGCAGCGTAGCACAGGGGGCCGACTATGGCTACACCTTC; CDR3: CASSVAQGADYGYTF
D: .; J: TRBJ2-3; V: TRBV4-1; size: .; DNA: TGCGCCAGCAGCCAAGCCGGGGGGCCCCAGTATTTT; CDR3: CASSQAGGPQYF
D: .; J: TRBJ1-2; V: TRBV7-9; size: .; DNA: TGTGCCAGCAGTACCGACACCGCGGGGCATGGCTACACCTTC; CDR3: CASSTDTAGHGYTF
D: .; J: TRBJ1-2; V: TRBV5-6; size: .; DNA: TGTGCCAGCAGCTTGGGCAGGCTCAACTATGGCTACACCTTC; CDR3: CASSLGRLNYGYTF
D: TRBD1; J: TRBJ1-2; V: TRBV7-8; size: .; DNA: TGTGCCAGCAGCTTCGGCCTTGGACAGGGCTATGGCTACACCTTC; CDR3: CASSFGLGQGYGYTF
D: .; J: TRBJ2-3; V: TRBV4-3; size: .; DNA: TGCGCCAGCAGCCAAGCCCTAACAGATACGCAGTATTTT; CDR3: CASSQALTDTQYF
D: TRBD2; J: TRBJ2-3; V: TRBV5-1; size: .; DNA: TGCGCCAGCAGCCCGGGCTCGGGGGGGTTTTCCACAGATACGCAGTATTTT; CDR3: CASSPGSGGFSTDTQYF
D: .; J: TRBJ2-7; V: TRBV19; size: .; DNA: TGTGCCAGTAGTATCCGAGGGGGTCCCGAGCAGTACTTC; CDR3: CASSIRGGPEQYF
D: .; J: TRBJ1-2; V: TRBV14; size: .; DNA: TGTGCCAGCAGCGCGAACTATGGCTACACCTTC; CDR3: CASSANYGYTF
D: TRBD1; J: TRBJ1-1; V: TRBV19; size: few; DNA: TGTGCCAGTAGTCTACGACAGGGGGCCGGGGACACTGAAGCTTTCTTT; CDR3: CASSLRQGAGDTEAFF
D: .; J: TRBJ1-5; V: TRBV12-1; size: once; DNA: TGTGCCAGCAGCTTCCGACGGGAACTAAGGGGCAATCAGCCCCAGCATTTT; CDR3: CASSFRRELRGNQPQHF
D: TRBD1; J: TRBJ2-1; V: TRBV6-5; size: .; DNA: TGTGCCAGCAGGAATGACAGGGGATCGTACAATGAGCAGTTCTTC; CDR3: CASRNDRGSYNEQFF
D: .; J: TRBJ2-7; V: TRBV6-1; size: .; DNA: TGTGCCAGCAGTGAATCTCCTTCGGGGAACTACGAGCAGTACTTC; CDR3: CASSESPSGNYEQYF
D: .; J: TRBJ1-4; V: TRBV5-1; size: .; DNA: TGCGCCAGCAGCTTGGGGTGGGCAGAAAAACTGTTTTTT; CDR3: CASSLGWAEKLFF
D: .; J: TRBJ1-5; V: TRBV10-1; size: .; DNA: TGCGCCAGCAGTGAGTCGGGACCTCCCCTCAATCAGCCCCAGCATTTT; CDR3: CASSESGPPLNQPQHF
D: TRBD1; J: TRBJ2-1; V: TRBV9; size: .; DNA: TGTGCCAGCAGCCCATTTCAGGGGGACAATGAGCAGTTCTTC; CDR3: CASSPFQGDNEQFF
D: .; J: TRBJ1-2; V: TRBV5-4; size: .; DNA: TGTGCCAGCAGCCCGGGTGGGTATGGCTACACCTTC; CDR3: CASSPGGYGYTF
D: .; J: TRBJ2-1; V: TRBV9; size: once; DNA: TGTGCCAGCAGACCCCCAGGGGGGGAAAATGAGCAGTTCTTC; CDR3: CASRPPGGENEQFF
D: TRBD2; J: TRBJ2-5; V: TRBV6-5; size: .; DNA: TGTGCCAGCACCGGGCGGGGGGACCGAGAGACCCAGTACTTC; CDR3: CASTGRGDRETQYF
D: TRBD1; J: TRBJ1-2; V: TRBV6-1; size: .; DNA: TGTGCCAGCAGTGAGGGACAGGGGGCGCTCAGATATGGCTACACCTTC; CDR3: CASSEGQGALRYGYTF
D: TRBD2; J: TRBJ2-5; V: TRBV7-2; size: .; DNA: TGTGCCAGCAGCCACCCCCTGGCGGGGGGCCTCCAAGAGACCCAGTACTTC; CDR3: CASSHPLAGGLQETQYF
D: .; J: TRBJ2-7; V: TRBV29-1; size: once; DNA: TGCAGCGTTGAAGGTCAGGGCAGCTCCTACGAGCAGTACTTC; CDR3: CSVEGQGSSYEQYF
D: .; J: TRBJ2-2; V: TRBV9; size: .; DNA: TGTGCCAGCAGCGTAGGTTCTGTTGACGGGGAGCTGTTTTTT; CDR3: CASSVGSVDGELFF
D: .; J: TRBJ2-1; V: TRBV13; size: .; DNA: TGTGCCAGCAGCTCCGCCCGGGACACTCAGTTCTTC; CDR3: CASSSARDTQFF
D: .; J: TRBJ1-2; V: TRBV6-2/TRBV6-3; size: .; DNA: TGTGCCAGCAGTTACTCTGGAGACTATGGCTACACCTTC; CDR3: CASSYSGDYGYTF
D: .; J: TRBJ1-5; V: TRBV19; size: .; DNA: TGTGCCAGCGACAGTCTTCATCAGCCCCAGCATTTT; CDR3: CASDSLHQPQHF